The T cell receptor beta chain described here comes from a study of cytomegalovirus exposure and HLA in healthy donors. The CDR3 is 15 residues long. CDR1 is KGHSH, CDR2 LQKENI, per germline. V lost 1 base and J 7 bases, leaving 16 bases between the germline ends. Turning to this clone: What it binds is not known.

General observations from the study: The study reported that TCR beta sequences accurately predicted HLA-A and HLA-B alleles in most subjects.

PCR employed 60 Vbeta and 13 Jbeta primers. TCRdb keeps only in-frame clones here, not all; method: immunoSEQ multiplex PCR. This table has some 63,000 clones, around 83% appearing once. The chain is built from TRBV18 and TRBJ2-5, with TRBD2 as a possible D gene (6 bases). The sequence came from a human donor in good health. Sequences were obtained from PBMCs. CDR3 bases: TGTGCCAGCTCACCACTCTCGCGGGGTGAAGGGACCCAGTACTTC. This translates into CASSPLSRGEGTQYF.